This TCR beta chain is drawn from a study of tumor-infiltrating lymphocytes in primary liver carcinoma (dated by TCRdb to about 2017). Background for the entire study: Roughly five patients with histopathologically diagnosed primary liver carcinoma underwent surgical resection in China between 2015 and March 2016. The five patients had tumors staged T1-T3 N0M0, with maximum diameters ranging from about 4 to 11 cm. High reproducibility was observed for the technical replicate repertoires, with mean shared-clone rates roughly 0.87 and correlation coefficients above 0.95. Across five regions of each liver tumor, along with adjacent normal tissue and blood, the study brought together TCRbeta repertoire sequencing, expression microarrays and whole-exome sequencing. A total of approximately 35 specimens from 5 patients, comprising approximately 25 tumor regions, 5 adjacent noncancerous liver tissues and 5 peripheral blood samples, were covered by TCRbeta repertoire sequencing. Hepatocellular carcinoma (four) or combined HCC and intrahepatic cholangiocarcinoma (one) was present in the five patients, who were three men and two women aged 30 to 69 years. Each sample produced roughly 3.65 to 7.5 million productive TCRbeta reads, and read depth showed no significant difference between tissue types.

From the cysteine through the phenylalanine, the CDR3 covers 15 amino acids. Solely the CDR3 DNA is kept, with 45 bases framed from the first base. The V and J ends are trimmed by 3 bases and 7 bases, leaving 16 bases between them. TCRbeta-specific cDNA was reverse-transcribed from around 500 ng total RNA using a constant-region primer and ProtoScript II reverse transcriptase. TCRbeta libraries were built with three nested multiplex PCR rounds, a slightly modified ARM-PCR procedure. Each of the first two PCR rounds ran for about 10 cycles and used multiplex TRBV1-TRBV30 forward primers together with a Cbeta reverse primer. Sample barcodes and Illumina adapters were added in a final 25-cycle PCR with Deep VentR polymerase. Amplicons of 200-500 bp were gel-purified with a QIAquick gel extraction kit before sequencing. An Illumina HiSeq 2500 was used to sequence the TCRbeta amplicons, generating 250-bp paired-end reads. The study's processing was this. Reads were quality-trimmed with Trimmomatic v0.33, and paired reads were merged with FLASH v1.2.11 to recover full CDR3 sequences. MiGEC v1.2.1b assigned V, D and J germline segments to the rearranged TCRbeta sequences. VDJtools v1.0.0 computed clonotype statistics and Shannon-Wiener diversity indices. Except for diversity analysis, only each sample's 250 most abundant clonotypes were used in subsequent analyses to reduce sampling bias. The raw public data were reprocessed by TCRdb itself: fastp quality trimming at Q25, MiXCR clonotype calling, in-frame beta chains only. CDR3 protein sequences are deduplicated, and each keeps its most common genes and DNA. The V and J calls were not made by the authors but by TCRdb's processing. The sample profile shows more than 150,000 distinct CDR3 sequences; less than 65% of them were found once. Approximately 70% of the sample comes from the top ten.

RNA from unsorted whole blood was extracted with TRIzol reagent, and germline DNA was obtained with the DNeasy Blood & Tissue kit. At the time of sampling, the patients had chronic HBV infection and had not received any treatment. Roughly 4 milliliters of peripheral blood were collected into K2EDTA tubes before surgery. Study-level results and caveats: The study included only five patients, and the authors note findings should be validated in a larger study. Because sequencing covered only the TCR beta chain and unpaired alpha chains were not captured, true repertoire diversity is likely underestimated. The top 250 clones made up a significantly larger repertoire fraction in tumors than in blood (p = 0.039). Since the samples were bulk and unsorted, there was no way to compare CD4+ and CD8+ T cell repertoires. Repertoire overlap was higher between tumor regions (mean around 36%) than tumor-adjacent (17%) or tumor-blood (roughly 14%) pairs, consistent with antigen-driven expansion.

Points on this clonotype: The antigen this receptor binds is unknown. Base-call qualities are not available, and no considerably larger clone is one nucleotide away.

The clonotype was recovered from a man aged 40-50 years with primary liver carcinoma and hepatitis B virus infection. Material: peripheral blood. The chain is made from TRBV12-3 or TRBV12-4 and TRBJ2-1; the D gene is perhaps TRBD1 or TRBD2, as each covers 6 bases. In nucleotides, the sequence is TGTGCCAGCAGTTTCGATGGGGGGCTGAGGAATGAGCAGTTCTTC. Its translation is CASSFDGGLRNEQFF.